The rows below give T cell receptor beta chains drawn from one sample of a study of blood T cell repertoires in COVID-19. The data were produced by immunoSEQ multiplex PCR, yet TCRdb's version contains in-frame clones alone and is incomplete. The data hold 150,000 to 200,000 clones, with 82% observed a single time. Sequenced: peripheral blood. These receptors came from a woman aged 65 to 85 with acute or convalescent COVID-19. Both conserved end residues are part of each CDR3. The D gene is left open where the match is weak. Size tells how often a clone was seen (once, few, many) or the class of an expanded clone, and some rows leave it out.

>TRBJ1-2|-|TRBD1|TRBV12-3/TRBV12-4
CASSSGQGLGYTF
TGTGCCAGCAGCTCTGGACAGGGATTAGGCTACACCTTC
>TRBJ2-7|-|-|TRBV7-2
CASSLVDSTYEQYF
TGTGCCAGCAGCTTAGTCGACAGCACCTACGAGCAGTACTTC
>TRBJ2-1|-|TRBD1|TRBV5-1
CASSPGTGGADEQFF
TGCGCCAGCAGCCCCGGGACAGGGGGCGCCGATGAGCAGTTCTTC
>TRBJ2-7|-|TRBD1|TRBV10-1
CASSEPRTGGCYEQYF
TGCGCCAGCAGTGAGCCCAGGACAGGGGGATGCTACGAGCAGTACTTC
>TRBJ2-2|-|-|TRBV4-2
CASSRPAAVNTGELFF
TGTGCCAGCAGCCGGCCCGCAGCGGTCAATACCGGGGAGCTGTTTTTT
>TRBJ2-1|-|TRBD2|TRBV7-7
CASSKLAGDQGNEQFF
TGTGCCAGCAGTAAACTAGCGGGAGACCAAGGTAATGAGCAGTTCTTC
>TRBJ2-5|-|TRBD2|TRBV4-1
CASSPTLAGVGEETQYF
TGCGCCAGCAGCCCGACTCTAGCGGGAGTTGGTGAAGAGACCCAGTACTTC
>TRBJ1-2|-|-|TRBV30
CAWRAGYRVGYTF
TGTGCCTGGAGGGCGGGGTATAGGGTTGGCTACACCTTC
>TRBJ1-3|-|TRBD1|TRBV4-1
CASSQSYAPGTGGIGNTIYF
TGCGCCAGCAGCCAATCCTACGCCCCTGGGACAGGGGGTATCGGAAACACCATATATTTT
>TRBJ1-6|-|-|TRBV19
CASSIGPGENSPLHF
TGTGCCAGTAGTATCGGCCCAGGGGAGAATTCACCCCTCCACTTT
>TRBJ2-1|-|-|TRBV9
CASSVGGLVSHEQFF
TGTGCCAGCAGCGTAGGGGGGCTAGTAAGCCATGAGCAGTTCTTC
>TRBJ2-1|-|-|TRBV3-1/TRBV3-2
CASSPGHTRQFF
TGTGCCAGCAGCCCGGGACATACGAGGCAGTTCTTC
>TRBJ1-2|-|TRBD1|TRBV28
CASTSPRDRGDEGYTF
TGTGCCAGCACCTCCCCCCGGGACAGGGGGGATGAGGGCTACACCTTC
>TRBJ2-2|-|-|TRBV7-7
CASSGGPNTGELFF
TGTGCTAGCAGTGGCGGGCCGAACACCGGGGAGCTGTTTTTT
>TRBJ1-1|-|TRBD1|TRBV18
CASSPHRGGGEAFF
TGTGCCAGCTCACCACACAGGGGCGGAGGGGAAGCTTTCTTT
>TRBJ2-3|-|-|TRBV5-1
CASSLGTKSTDTQYF
TGCGCCAGCAGCTTGGGGACTAAAAGCACAGATACGCAGTATTTT
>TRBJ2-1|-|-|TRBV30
CAWTGRQKQFF
TGTGCCTGGACCGGCCGACAGAAGCAGTTCTTC
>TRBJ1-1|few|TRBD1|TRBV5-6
CASSLAIQGATAEAFF
TGTGCCAGCAGCTTGGCCATTCAGGGGGCTACCGCTGAAGCTTTCTTT
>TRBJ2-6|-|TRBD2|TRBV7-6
CASRGYSGREAGANVLTF
TGTGCCAGCAGGGGATATAGCGGGAGGGAGGCTGGGGCCAACGTCCTGACTTTC
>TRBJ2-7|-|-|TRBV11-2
CASSPLGTAGSEQYF
TGTGCCAGCAGCCCGCTAGGAACCGCCGGCTCCGAGCAGTACTTC
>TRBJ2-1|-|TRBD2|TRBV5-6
CASRIGLAGGNEQFF
TGTGCCAGCAGGATAGGGCTAGCGGGAGGAAATGAGCAGTTCTTC
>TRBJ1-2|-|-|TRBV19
CASSHNRDPDYGYTF
TGTGCCAGTAGCCATAACAGGGACCCGGACTATGGCTACACCTTC
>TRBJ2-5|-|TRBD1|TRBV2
CASIAGTGKETQYF
TGTGCCAGCATAGCCGGGACAGGAAAAGAGACCCAGTACTTC
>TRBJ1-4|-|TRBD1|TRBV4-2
CASSQDPPGTGDEKLFF
TGTGCCAGCAGCCAAGACCCCCCCGGGACAGGGGATGAAAAACTGTTTTTT
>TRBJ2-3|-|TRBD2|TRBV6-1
CASSDGLAGRPDTQYF
TGTGCCAGCAGTGACGGACTAGCGGGAAGACCAGATACGCAGTATTTT
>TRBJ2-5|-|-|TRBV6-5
CASSSTGRETQYF
TGTGCCAGCAGTTCGACAGGTCGCGAGACCCAGTACTTC
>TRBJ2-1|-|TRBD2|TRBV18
CASSRGLAGGGNEQFF
TGTGCCAGCTCCCGGGGACTAGCGGGAGGAGGCAATGAGCAGTTCTTC
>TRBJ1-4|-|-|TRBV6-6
CASRVSGNEKLFF
TGTGCCAGCAGGGTATCGGGTAATGAAAAACTGTTTTTT
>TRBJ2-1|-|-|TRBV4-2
CASSQELATYNEQFF
TGTGCCAGCAGCCAAGAGCTAGCTACTTACAATGAGCAGTTCTTC
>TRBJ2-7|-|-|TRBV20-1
CSPSQGNEQYF
TGCAGTCCTTCCCAGGGGAACGAGCAGTACTTC
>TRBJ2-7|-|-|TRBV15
CATSSLAAGKSYEQYF
TGTGCCACCAGCAGTTTGGCGGCAGGGAAGTCCTACGAGCAGTACTTC
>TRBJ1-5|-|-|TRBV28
CASSFGSYQPQHF
TGTGCCAGCAGTTTTGGCAGTTATCAGCCCCAGCATTTT
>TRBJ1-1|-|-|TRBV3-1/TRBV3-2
CASSQELSRLGGTEAFF
TGTGCCAGCAGCCAAGAACTGAGTCGTCTGGGAGGGACTGAAGCTTTCTTT
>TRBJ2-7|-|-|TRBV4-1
CASSQGATLSYEQYF
TGCGCCAGCAGCCAAGGGGCAACCCTCTCCTACGAGCAGTACTTC
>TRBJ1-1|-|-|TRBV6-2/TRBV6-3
CASSYLTGNTEAFF
TGTGCCAGCAGTTACCTCACAGGGAACACTGAAGCTTTCTTT
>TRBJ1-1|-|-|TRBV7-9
CASRSGQGSTEAFF
TGTGCCAGCAGGTCCGGGCAGGGAAGTACTGAAGCTTTCTTT
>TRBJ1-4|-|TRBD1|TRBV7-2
CASRSGGSINEKLFF
TGTGCCAGCAGGTCAGGGGGGTCGATTAATGAAAAACTGTTTTTT
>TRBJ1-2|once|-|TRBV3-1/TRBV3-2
CASRLTETPNYGYTF
TGTGCCAGCAGACTGACAGAGACTCCTAACTATGGCTACACCTTC
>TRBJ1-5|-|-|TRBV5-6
CASSLYVQAYNQPQHF
TGTGCCAGCAGCTTGTACGTGCAGGCTTACAATCAGCCCCAGCATTTT
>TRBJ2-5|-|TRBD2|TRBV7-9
CASSYSGGQETQYF
TGTGCCAGCAGCTATAGCGGGGGACAGGAGACCCAGTACTTC
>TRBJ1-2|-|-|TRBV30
CAWFLRANYGYTF
TGTGCCTGGTTCTTGAGGGCTAACTATGGCTACACCTTC
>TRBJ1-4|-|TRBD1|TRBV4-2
CASSQDRGTGSNEKLFF
TGTGCCAGCAGCCAAGATAGGGGGACAGGGAGTAATGAAAAACTGTTTTTT
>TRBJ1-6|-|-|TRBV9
CASSVGEGRNSPLHF
TGTGCCAGCAGCGTAGGGGAAGGGAGGAATTCACCCCTCCACTTT
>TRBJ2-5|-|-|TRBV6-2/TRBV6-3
CASSFPSRGETQYF
TGTGCCAGCAGTTTTCCCTCTCGGGGGGAGACCCAGTACTTC
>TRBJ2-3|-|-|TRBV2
CASSELTDTQYF
TGTGCCAGCAGTGAACTGACAGATACGCAGTATTTT
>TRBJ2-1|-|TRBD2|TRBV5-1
CASSFSGTTGNEQFF
TGCGCCAGCAGCTTCTCAGGGACTACGGGCAATGAGCAGTTCTTC
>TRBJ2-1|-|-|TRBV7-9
CASSLAYAGNEQFF
TGTGCCAGCAGCTTAGCGTACGCGGGGAATGAGCAGTTCTTC
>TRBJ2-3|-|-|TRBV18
CASSPIPSGYTDTQYF
TGTGCCAGCTCACCAATCCCCAGCGGGTACACAGATACGCAGTATTTT
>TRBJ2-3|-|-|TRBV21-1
CASSKGGQGHTDTQYF
TGTGCCAGCAGCAAAGGAGGACAGGGGCACACAGATACGCAGTATTTT
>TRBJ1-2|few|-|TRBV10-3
CAISEGEAGIYGYTF
TGTGCCATCAGTGAGGGGGAGGCTGGGATCTATGGCTACACCTTC
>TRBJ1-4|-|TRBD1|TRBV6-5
CASSRDRDLAKLFF
TGTGCCAGCAGTAGAGACAGGGATTTAGCAAAACTGTTTTTT
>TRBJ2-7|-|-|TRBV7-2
CASSFDRGSYEQYF
TGTGCCAGCAGCTTTGATCGGGGTTCCTACGAGCAGTACTTC
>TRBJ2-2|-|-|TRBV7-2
CASSADWLAGELFF
TGTGCCAGCAGCGCGGATTGGCTAGCCGGGGAGCTGTTTTTT
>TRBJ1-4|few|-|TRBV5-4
CASSLERFGEKLFF
TGTGCCAGCAGCTTAGAACGGTTCGGGGAAAAACTGTTTTTT
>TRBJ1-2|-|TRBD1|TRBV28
CASSSDRIGYTF
TGTGCCAGCAGTTCGGACAGGATTGGCTACACCTTC
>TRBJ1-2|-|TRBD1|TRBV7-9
CASSSGSGTGDYGYTF
TGTGCCAGCAGCTCCGGCTCCGGGACAGGGGACTATGGCTACACCTTC
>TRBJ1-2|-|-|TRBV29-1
CSVDYGARGYTF
TGCAGCGTTGATTATGGGGCTCGGGGCTACACCTTC
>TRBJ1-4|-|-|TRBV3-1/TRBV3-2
CASSQDRGNEKLFF
TGTGCCAGCAGCCAAGACAGAGGGAATGAAAAACTGTTTTTT